This T cell receptor (beta chain) was documented in a study of T cells in Graves' hyperthyroidism and ophthalmopathy. Amplification targeted TCR beta CDR3 regions from RNA transcripts. A first-round RT-PCR of the TCR CDR3 used the HTBI primer set. TCRdb fed the multiplex PCR reads into MiXCR, producing one record per CDR3 protein. Seen here are some 570,000 distinct CDR3 sequences, 13% to 15% observed once, and the top ten hold 7% to 9%. This clonotype was picked up a small number of times. Antigen unknown. Findings and caveats of the study: Stable hyperthyroidism was separated from ophthalmopathy by a model based on 13 V-J features.

Exclusion criteria comprised uncontrolled infection, other autoimmune disease, pregnancy or lactation. V lost 1 base and J lost 7, with 8 bases in between. Germline CDR1 SGDLS, CDR2 YYNGEE. The CDR3 totals 12 residues. The TCR sequence derives from a woman in her late teens or twenties with Graves' ophthalmopathy. Sequenced input: blood. The chain employs TRBV9 and TRBJ1-2; no firm D call. In DNA, the CDR3 is TGTGCCAGCAGCGTAAGCTCCTCTGGCTACACCTTC. Translating it yields CASSVSSSGYTF. Full variable domain (outside the CDR3, taken from reference TRBV9 and TRBJ1-2): DSGVTQTPKHLITATGQRVTLRCSPRSGDLSVYWYQQSLDQGLQFLIQYYNGEERAKGNILERFSAQQFPDLHSELNLSSLELGDSALYFCASSVSSSGYTFGSGTRLTVV.